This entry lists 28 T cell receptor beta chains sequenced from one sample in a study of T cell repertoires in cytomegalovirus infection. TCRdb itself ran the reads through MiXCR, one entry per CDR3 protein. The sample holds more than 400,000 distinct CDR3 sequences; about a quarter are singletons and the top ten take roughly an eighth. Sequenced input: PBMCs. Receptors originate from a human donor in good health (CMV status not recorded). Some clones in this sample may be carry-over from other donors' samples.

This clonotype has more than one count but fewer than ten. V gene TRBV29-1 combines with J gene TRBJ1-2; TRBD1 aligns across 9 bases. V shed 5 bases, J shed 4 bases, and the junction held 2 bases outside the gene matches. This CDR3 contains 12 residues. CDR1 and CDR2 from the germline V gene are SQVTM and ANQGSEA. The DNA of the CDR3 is TGCAGCGTTCCGGACAGGGGCTATGGCTACACCTTC. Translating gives CSVPDRGYGYTF. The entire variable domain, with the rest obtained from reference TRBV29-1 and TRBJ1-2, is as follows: SAVISQKPSRDICQRGTSLTIQCQVDSQVTMMFWYRQQPGQSLTLIATANQGSEATYESGFVIDKFPISRPNLTFSTLTVSNMSPEDSSIYLCSVPDRGYGYTFGSGTRLTVV.

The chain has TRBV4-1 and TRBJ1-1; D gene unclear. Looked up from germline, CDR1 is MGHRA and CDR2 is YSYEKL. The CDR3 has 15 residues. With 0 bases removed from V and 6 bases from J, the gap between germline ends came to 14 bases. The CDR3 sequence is CASSQEWPMGPEAFF. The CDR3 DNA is TGCGCCAGCAGCCAAGAATGGCCCATGGGTCCTGAAGCTTTCTTT.

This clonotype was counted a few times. The DNA of the CDR3 is TGCGCCAGCAGTCAAACCCCACTAGCGGACTACAATGAGCAGTTCTTC. Translation: CASSQTPLADYNEQFF. The gene calls are TRBV4-1 and TRBJ2-1; 8 positions agree with TRBD2. The CDR3 covers 16 residues. V trimming: 6 bases; J trimming: 3 bases; junction bases outside the gene matches: 10. From germline, CDR1 is MGHRA and CDR2 YSYEKL.

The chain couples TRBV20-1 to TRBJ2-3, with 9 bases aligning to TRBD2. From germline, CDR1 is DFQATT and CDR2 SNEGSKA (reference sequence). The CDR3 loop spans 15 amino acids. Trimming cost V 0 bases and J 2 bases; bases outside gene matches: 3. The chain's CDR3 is CSARETSGYTDTQYF. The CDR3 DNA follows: TGCAGTGCTAGAGAGACTAGCGGTTACACAGATACGCAGTATTTT.

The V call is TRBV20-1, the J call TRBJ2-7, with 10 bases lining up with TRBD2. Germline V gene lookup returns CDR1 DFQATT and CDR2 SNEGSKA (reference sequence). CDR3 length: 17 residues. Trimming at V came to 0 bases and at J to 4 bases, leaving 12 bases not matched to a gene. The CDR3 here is CSARDMPSGSSGYEQYF. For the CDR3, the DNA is TGCAGTGCTAGAGATATGCCTAGCGGGAGTTCAGGGTACGAGCAGTACTTC.

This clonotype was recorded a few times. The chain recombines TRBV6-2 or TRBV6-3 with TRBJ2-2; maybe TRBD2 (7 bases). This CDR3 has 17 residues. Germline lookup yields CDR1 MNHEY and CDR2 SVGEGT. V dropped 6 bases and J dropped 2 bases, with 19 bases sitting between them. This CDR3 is CASSGGRSGINTGELFF. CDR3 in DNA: TGTGCCAGCAGCGGGGGGCGGAGCGGGATCAACACCGGGGAGCTGTTTTTT.

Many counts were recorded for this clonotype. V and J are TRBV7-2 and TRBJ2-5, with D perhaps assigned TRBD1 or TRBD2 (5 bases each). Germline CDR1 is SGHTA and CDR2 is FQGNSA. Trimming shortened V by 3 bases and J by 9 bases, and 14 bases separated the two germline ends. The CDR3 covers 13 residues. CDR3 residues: CASSFPGTMAQYF. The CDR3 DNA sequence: TGTGCCAGCAGCTTCCCAGGGACCATGGCCCAGTACTTC.

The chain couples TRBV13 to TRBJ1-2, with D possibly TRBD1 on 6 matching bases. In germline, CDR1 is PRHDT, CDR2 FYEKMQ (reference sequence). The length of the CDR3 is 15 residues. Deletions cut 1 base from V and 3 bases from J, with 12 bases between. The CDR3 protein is CASSLVGTQDYGYTF. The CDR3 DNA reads TGTGCCAGCAGCTTAGTCGGGACACAGGACTATGGCTACACCTTC.

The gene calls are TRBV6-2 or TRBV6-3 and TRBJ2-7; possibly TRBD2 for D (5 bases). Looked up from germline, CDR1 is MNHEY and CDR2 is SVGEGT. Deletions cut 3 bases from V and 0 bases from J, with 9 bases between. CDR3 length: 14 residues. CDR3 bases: TGTGCCAGCAGTTATAGGAGGAACTCCTACGAGCAGTACGTC. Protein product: CASSYRRNSYEQYV.

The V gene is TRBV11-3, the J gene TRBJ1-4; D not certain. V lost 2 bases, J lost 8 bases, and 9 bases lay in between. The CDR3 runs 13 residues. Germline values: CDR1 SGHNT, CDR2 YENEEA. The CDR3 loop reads CASSLRVKEKLFF. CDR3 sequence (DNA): TGTGCCAGCAGCTTAAGGGTAAAGGAAAAACTGTTTTTT.

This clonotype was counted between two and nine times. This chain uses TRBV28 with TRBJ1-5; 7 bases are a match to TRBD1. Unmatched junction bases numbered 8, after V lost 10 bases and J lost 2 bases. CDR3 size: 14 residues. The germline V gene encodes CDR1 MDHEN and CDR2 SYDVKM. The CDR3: CATAQGQRNQPQHF. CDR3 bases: TGTGCCACCGCACAGGGGCAGCGCAATCAGCCCCAGCATTTT. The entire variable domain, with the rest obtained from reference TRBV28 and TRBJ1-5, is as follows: DVKVTQSSRYLVKRTGEKVFLECVQDMDHENMFWYRQDPGLGLRLIYFSYDVKMKEKGDIPEGYSVSREKKERFSLILESASTNQTSMYLCATAQGQRNQPQHFGDGTRLSIL.

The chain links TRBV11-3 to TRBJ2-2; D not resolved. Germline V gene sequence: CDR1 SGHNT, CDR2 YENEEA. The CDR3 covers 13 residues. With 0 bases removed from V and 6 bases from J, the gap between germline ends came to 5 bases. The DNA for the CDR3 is TGTGCCAGCAGCTTAGATTTTTCCGGGGAGCTGTTTTTT. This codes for CASSLDFSGELFF. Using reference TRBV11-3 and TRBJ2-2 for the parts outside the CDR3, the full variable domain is EAGVVQSPRYKIIEKKQPVAFWCNPISGHNTLYWYLQNLGQGPELLIRYENEEAVDDSQLPKDRFSAERLKGVDSTLKIQPAELGDSAVYLCASSLDFSGELFFGEGSRLTVL.

The CDR3 here is CASSIGKHVSGNTIYF. CDR3 coding DNA: TGTGCCAGTAGTATAGGCAAACATGTTTCTGGAAACACCATATATTTT. J is TRBJ1-3 and V is TRBV19; D is ambiguous. The CDR3 contains 16 residues. The V gene lost 1 base and the J gene lost 1 base, with 11 bases spanning the gap. Germline CDR1 and CDR2: LNHDA and SQIVND (reference sequence).

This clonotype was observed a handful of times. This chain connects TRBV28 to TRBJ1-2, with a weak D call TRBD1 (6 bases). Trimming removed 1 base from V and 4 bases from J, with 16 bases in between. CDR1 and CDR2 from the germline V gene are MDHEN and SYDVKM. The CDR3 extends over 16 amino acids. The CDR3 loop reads CASSLFYVVDSYGYTF. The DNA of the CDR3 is TGTGCCAGCAGTTTATTTTATGTAGTGGACAGCTATGGCTACACCTTC.

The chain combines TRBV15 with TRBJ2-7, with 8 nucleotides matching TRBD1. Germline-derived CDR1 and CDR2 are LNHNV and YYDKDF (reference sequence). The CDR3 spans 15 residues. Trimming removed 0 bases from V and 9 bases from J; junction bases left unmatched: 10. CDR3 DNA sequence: TGTGCCACCAGCAGAGATCTCCGCACAGGGGGTAGGCAGTACTTC. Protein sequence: CATSRDLRTGGRQYF.

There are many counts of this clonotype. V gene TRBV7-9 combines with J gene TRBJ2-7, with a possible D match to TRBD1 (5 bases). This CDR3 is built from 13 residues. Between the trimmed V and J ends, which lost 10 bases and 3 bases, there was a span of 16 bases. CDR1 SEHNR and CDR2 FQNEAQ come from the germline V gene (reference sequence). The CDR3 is CATSGLEGYEQYF. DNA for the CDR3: TGTGCCACCTCAGGGTTAGAAGGCTACGAGCAGTACTTC.

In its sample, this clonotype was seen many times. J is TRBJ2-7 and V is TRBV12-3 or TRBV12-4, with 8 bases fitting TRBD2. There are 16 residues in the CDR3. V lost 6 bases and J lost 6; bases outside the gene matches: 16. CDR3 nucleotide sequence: TGTGCCAGCAGCTATCTTCAGTTCGGCGGGAGGTTCGAGCAGTACTTC. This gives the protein CASSYLQFGGRFEQYF.

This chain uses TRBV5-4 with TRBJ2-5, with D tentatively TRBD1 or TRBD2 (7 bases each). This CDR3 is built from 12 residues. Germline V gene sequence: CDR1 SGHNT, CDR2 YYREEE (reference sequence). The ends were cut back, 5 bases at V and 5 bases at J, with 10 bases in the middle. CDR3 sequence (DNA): TGTGCCAGCAGAGCGGGACAGGAGACCCAGTACTTC. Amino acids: CASRAGQETQYF.

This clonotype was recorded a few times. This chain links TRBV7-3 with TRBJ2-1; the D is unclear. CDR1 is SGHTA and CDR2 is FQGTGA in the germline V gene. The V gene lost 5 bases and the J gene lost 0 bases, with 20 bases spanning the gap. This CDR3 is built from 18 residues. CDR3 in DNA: TGTGCCAGCAGCGCAATGGCTCCCGGATCGAGCTCCTACAATGAGCAGTTCTTC. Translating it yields CASSAMAPGSSSYNEQFF.

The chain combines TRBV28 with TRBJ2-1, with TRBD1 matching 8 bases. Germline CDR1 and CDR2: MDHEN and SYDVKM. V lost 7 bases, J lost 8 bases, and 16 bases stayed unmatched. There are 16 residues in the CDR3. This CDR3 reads CASTQYPPLDRDEQFF. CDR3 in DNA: TGTGCCAGCACCCAATACCCCCCACTGGACAGGGATGAGCAGTTCTTC.

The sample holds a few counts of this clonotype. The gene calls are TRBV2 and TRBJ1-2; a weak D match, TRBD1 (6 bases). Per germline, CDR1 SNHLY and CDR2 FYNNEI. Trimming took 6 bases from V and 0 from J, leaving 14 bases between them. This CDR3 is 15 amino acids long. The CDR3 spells CASSVGGQSNYGYTF. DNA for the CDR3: TGTGCCAGCAGCGTCGGGGGGCAGTCTAACTATGGCTACACCTTC.

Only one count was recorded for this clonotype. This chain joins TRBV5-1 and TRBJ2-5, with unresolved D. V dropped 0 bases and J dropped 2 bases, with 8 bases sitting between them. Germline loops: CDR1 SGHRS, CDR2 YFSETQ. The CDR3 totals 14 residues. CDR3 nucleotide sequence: TGCGCCAGCAGCTTGGCCGTGGGTCAAGAGACCCAGTACTTC. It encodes CASSLAVGQETQYF.

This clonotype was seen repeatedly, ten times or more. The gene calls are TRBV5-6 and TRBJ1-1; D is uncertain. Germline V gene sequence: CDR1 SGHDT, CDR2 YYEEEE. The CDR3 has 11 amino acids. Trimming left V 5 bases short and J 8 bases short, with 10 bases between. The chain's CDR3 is CASSANREAFF. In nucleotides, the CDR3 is TGTGCCAGCAGTGCGAATAGGGAAGCTTTCTTT. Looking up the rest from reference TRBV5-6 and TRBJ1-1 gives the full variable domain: DAGVTQSPTHLIKTRGQQVTLRCSPKSGHDTVSWYQQALGQGPQFIFQYYEEEERQRGNFPDRFSGHQFPNYSSELNVNALLLGDSALYLCASSANREAFFGQGTRLTVV.

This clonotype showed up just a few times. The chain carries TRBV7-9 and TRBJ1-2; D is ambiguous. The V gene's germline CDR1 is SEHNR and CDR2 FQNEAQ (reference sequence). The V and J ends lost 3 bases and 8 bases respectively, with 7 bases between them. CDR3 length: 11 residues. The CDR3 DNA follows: TGTGCCAGCAGCTTGCAAGGAGGCTACACCTTC. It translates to CASSLQGGYTF.

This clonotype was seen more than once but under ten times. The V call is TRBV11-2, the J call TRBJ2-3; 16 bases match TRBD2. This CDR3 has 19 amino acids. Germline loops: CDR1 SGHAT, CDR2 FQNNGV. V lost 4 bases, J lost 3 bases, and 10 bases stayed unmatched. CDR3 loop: CASSSGLAGGPLSTDTQYF. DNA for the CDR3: TGTGCCAGCAGCTCGGGACTAGCGGGAGGGCCGCTAAGTACAGATACGCAGTATTTT.

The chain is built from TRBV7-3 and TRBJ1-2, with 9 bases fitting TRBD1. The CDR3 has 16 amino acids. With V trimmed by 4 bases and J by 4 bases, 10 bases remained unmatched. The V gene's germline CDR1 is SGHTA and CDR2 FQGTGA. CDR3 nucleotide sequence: TGTGCCAGCAGCTCTACCACCCTACAGGGGGCCTATGGCTACACCTTC. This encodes CASSSTTLQGAYGYTF.

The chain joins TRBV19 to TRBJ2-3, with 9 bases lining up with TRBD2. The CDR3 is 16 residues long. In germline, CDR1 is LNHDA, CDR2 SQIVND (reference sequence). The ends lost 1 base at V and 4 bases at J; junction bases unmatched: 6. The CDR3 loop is CASSIAASGIADTQYF. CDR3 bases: TGTGCCAGTAGTATAGCGGCTAGCGGGATAGCAGATACGCAGTATTTT.

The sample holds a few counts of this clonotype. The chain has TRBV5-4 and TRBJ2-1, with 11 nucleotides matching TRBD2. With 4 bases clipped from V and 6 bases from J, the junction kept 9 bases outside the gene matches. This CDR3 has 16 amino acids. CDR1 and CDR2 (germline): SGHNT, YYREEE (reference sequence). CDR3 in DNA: TGTGCCAGCAGCGTACCGGGACTAGCGGCCACCAATGAGCAGTTCTTC. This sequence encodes CASSVPGLAATNEQFF.